This is a list of T cell receptor beta chains from one sample in a study of tumor-infiltrating lymphocytes in primary liver carcinoma. TCRdb independently ran MiXCR on the multiplex PCR reads; one entry per CDR3 protein. The profile shows 250,000 to 400,000 distinct CDR3 sequences, 60% to 80% of them singletons. Sequencing used peripheral blood. These receptors all stem from a man between 35 and 55 years old with primary liver carcinoma and hepatitis B virus infection. Each CDR3 is given with its conserved first and last residue. The D gene is left open where the match is weak. The listing skips clone size in some rows; elsewhere it reads once, few, many or a size class.

CDR3 protein: CASNPDLSYEQYF
CDR3 DNA: TGTGCCAGCAACCCGGACCTCTCCTATGAGCAGTACTTC
D gene: NA
V gene: TRBV11-1
clone size: NA
J gene: TRBJ2-7
CDR3 length: 13

CDR3 protein: CASSLWAYEQYF
CDR3 DNA: TGTGCCAGCAGTTTGTGGGCCTACGAGCAGTACTTC
D gene: NA
V gene: TRBV28
clone size: many
J gene: TRBJ2-7
CDR3 length: 12

CDR3 protein: CASSLRRAEEKLFF
CDR3 DNA: TGTGCCAGCAGCCTCCGCAGGGCAGAGGAAAAACTGTTTTTT
D gene: NA
V gene: TRBV7-9
clone size: few
J gene: TRBJ1-4
CDR3 length: 14

CDR3 protein: CALSPGLAGNYNEQFF
CDR3 DNA: TGTGCCCTCAGCCCGGGACTAGCGGGGAACTACAATGAGCAGTTCTTC
D gene: TRBD2
V gene: TRBV10-3
clone size: NA
J gene: TRBJ2-1
CDR3 length: 16

CDR3 protein: CASSRQGNYGYTF
CDR3 DNA: TGCGCCAGCAGCAGACAGGGTAACTATGGCTACACCTTC
D gene: TRBD1
V gene: TRBV4-1
clone size: NA
J gene: TRBJ1-2
CDR3 length: 13

CDR3 protein: CASSSPLGGYTF
CDR3 DNA: TGTGCCAGCAGTTCCCCTTTGGGTGGCTACACCTTC
D gene: NA
V gene: TRBV28
clone size: NA
J gene: TRBJ1-2
CDR3 length: 12

CDR3 protein: CASSYSGVPARSYNEQFF
CDR3 DNA: TGTGCCAGCAGTTACTCTGGGGTCCCTGCTCGCTCCTACAATGAGCAGTTCTTC
D gene: NA
V gene: TRBV6-5
clone size: NA
J gene: TRBJ2-1
CDR3 length: 18

CDR3 protein: CATIEEGNNSPLHF
CDR3 DNA: TGTGCCACAATAGAGGAGGGGAATAATTCACCCCTCCACTTT
D gene: NA
V gene: TRBV28
clone size: NA
J gene: TRBJ1-6
CDR3 length: 14

CDR3 protein: CASSLALSGTRYNEQFF
CDR3 DNA: TGCGCCAGCAGCTTGGCGCTTAGCGGGACTAGGTACAATGAGCAGTTCTTC
D gene: TRBD2
V gene: TRBV5-4
clone size: NA
J gene: TRBJ2-1
CDR3 length: 17

CDR3 protein: CASSRSGTGGGETQYF
CDR3 DNA: TGCGCCAGCAGCCGCTCCGGGACAGGGGGCGGAGAGACCCAGTACTTC
D gene: TRBD1
V gene: TRBV5-1
clone size: NA
J gene: TRBJ2-5
CDR3 length: 16

CDR3 protein: CSDAGTGRETQYF
CDR3 DNA: TGCAGCGATGCAGGGACAGGGCGAGAGACCCAGTACTTC
D gene: TRBD1
V gene: TRBV29-1
clone size: NA
J gene: TRBJ2-5
CDR3 length: 13

CDR3 protein: CASTWGTGVYEQYF
CDR3 DNA: TGTGCCAGCACCTGGGGGACAGGGGTCTACGAGCAGTACTTC
D gene: TRBD1
V gene: TRBV12-3/TRBV12-4
clone size: many
J gene: TRBJ2-7
CDR3 length: 14

CDR3 protein: CASTLPRERTDTQYF
CDR3 DNA: TGTGCCAGCACTTTGCCGAGAGAGAGAACAGATACGCAGTATTTT
D gene: NA
V gene: TRBV11-1
clone size: NA
J gene: TRBJ2-3
CDR3 length: 15

CDR3 protein: CASSDSVVAHYSEQFF
CDR3 DNA: TGTGCCAGCAGCGATAGTGTAGTGGCACATTACAGTGAGCAGTTCTTC
D gene: NA
V gene: TRBV11-2
clone size: NA
J gene: TRBJ2-1
CDR3 length: 16

CDR3 protein: CASSPSPGGTYNSPLHF
CDR3 DNA: TGCGCCAGCAGCCCCTCACCCGGCGGGACCTATAATTCACCCCTCCACTTT
D gene: NA
V gene: TRBV5-1
clone size: NA
J gene: TRBJ1-6
CDR3 length: 17

CDR3 protein: CSSGPEGENEQFF
CDR3 DNA: TGTAGCAGCGGGCCGGAGGGGGAGAATGAGCAGTTCTTC
D gene: NA
V gene: TRBV11-1
clone size: NA
J gene: TRBJ2-1
CDR3 length: 13

CDR3 protein: CGWNRRSGRANEQFF
CDR3 DNA: TGTGGCTGGAATAGGAGAAGCGGGAGGGCCAATGAGCAGTTCTTC
D gene: TRBD2
V gene: TRBV30
clone size: NA
J gene: TRBJ2-1
CDR3 length: 15

CDR3 protein: CVSSEASGPEAFF
CDR3 DNA: TGTGTCAGTAGTGAAGCTTCGGGGCCTGAAGCTTTCTTT
D gene: NA
V gene: TRBV6-1
clone size: NA
J gene: TRBJ1-1
CDR3 length: 13

CDR3 protein: CASSYPGDIHF
CDR3 DNA: TGTGCCAGCAGTTACCCCGGGGACATCCACTTT
D gene: NA
V gene: TRBV6-2/TRBV6-3
clone size: NA
J gene: TRBJ1-6
CDR3 length: 11

CDR3 protein: CASSFLGQSGEQFF
CDR3 DNA: TGTGCCAGCAGTTTCCTGGGGCAAAGCGGGGAGCAGTTCTTC
D gene: NA
V gene: TRBV28
clone size: NA
J gene: TRBJ2-1
CDR3 length: 14

CDR3 protein: CPSSYSPGTEAFF
CDR3 DNA: TGTCCCAGCAGTTACTCCCCGGGGACTGAAGCTTTCTTT
D gene: NA
V gene: TRBV6-5
clone size: NA
J gene: TRBJ1-1
CDR3 length: 13

CDR3 protein: CASGLDRKTEAFF
CDR3 DNA: TGTGCCAGCGGCTTAGATCGGAAAACTGAAGCTTTCTTT
D gene: NA
V gene: TRBV7-9
clone size: NA
J gene: TRBJ1-1
CDR3 length: 13

CDR3 protein: CASSLSAGGGEAQYF
CDR3 DNA: TGTGCCAGTAGTTTATCCGCAGGGGGCGGCGAGGCCCAGTACTTC
D gene: TRBD1
V gene: TRBV12-3/TRBV12-4
clone size: NA
J gene: TRBJ2-5
CDR3 length: 15

CDR3 protein: CASSLGQKNTEAFF
CDR3 DNA: TGTGCCAGCAGTTTAGGACAGAAGAACACTGAAGCTTTCTTT
D gene: NA
V gene: TRBV28
clone size: NA
J gene: TRBJ1-1
CDR3 length: 14

CDR3 protein: CASSQRDGGTDTQYF
CDR3 DNA: TGTGCCAGCAGCCAGAGGGACGGGGGCACAGATACGCAGTATTTT
D gene: NA
V gene: TRBV5-6
clone size: few
J gene: TRBJ2-3
CDR3 length: 15

CDR3 protein: CASSSYRRGSSADTQYF
CDR3 DNA: TGTGCCAGCAGCTCCTATAGGCGCGGGAGTAGTGCAGATACGCAGTATTTT
D gene: TRBD2
V gene: TRBV5-6
clone size: few
J gene: TRBJ2-3
CDR3 length: 17

CDR3 protein: CAIETGSGQPQHF
CDR3 DNA: TGTGCTATCGAGACAGGGTCGGGACAACCCCAGCATTTT
D gene: TRBD1
V gene: TRBV7-9
clone size: NA
J gene: TRBJ1-5
CDR3 length: 13

CDR3 protein: CASSQEAGAGVHQPQHF
CDR3 DNA: TGCGCCAGCAGTCAAGAAGCCGGGGCAGGGGTACATCAGCCCCAGCATTTT
D gene: NA
V gene: TRBV4-1
clone size: NA
J gene: TRBJ1-5
CDR3 length: 17

CDR3 protein: CASSHVTGTSANEQFF
CDR3 DNA: TGTGCCAGCAGCCATGTAACCGGGACTAGTGCCAATGAGCAGTTCTTC
D gene: TRBD2
V gene: TRBV4-2
clone size: NA
J gene: TRBJ2-1
CDR3 length: 16

CDR3 protein: CSAWRPTNEKLFF
CDR3 DNA: TGCAGTGCTTGGAGGCCAACTAATGAAAAACTGTTTTTT
D gene: NA
V gene: TRBV20-1
clone size: once
J gene: TRBJ1-4
CDR3 length: 13

CDR3 protein: CASSFITGQETQHF
CDR3 DNA: TGTGCCAGCAGCTTTATAACAGGGCAAGAGACCCAGCACTTC
D gene: NA
V gene: TRBV11-2
clone size: NA
J gene: TRBJ2-5
CDR3 length: 14

CDR3 protein: CASSHRAGGQETQYF
CDR3 DNA: TGTGCCAGCAGCCATCGGGCAGGGGGCCAAGAGACCCAGTACTTC
D gene: TRBD1
V gene: TRBV28
clone size: NA
J gene: TRBJ2-5
CDR3 length: 15

CDR3 protein: CASSLALAGIIGEQLF
CDR3 DNA: TGTGCCAGCAGCTTAGCCCTAGCGGGAATTATCGGTGAGCAGCTCTTC
D gene: TRBD2
V gene: TRBV11-2
clone size: once
J gene: TRBJ2-1
CDR3 length: 16

CDR3 protein: CACSRQDRNYGYTF
CDR3 DNA: TGTGCGTGCAGTCGACAGGACCGAAACTATGGCTACACCTTC
D gene: NA
V gene: TRBV11-3
clone size: once
J gene: TRBJ1-2
CDR3 length: 14

CDR3 protein: CASSPRDTSSYEQYF
CDR3 DNA: TGTGCCAGCAGCCCCCGGGACACCAGCTCCTACGAGCAGTACTTC
D gene: NA
V gene: TRBV9
clone size: NA
J gene: TRBJ2-7
CDR3 length: 15

CDR3 protein: CASSFPWTSGTKNIRYF
CDR3 DNA: TGTGCCAGCAGCTTTCCCTGGACTAGCGGCACCAAAAACATTCGGTACTTC
D gene: TRBD2
V gene: TRBV11-1
clone size: NA
J gene: TRBJ2-4
CDR3 length: 17

CDR3 protein: CASSEEATQTQYF
CDR3 DNA: TGTGCCAGCAGTGAAGAGGCTACTCAGACCCAGTACTTC
D gene: NA
V gene: TRBV6-1
clone size: many
J gene: TRBJ2-5
CDR3 length: 13

CDR3 protein: CASSLGDRVMTGELFF
CDR3 DNA: TGCGCCAGCAGCCTGGGGGACAGGGTTATGACCGGGGAGCTGTTTTTT
D gene: TRBD1
V gene: TRBV4-1
clone size: NA
J gene: TRBJ2-2
CDR3 length: 16

CDR3 protein: CASSLRGQNSYEQYF
CDR3 DNA: TGCGCCAGCAGCTTAAGGGGACAGAACTCCTACGAGCAGTACTTC
D gene: TRBD1
V gene: TRBV5-1
clone size: NA
J gene: TRBJ2-7
CDR3 length: 15

CDR3 protein: CASCITRTANTEAFF
CDR3 DNA: TGTGCCAGCTGCATAACCAGGACAGCGAATACTGAAGCTTTCTTT
D gene: NA
V gene: TRBV11-1
clone size: once
J gene: TRBJ1-1
CDR3 length: 15

CDR3 protein: CASSSALAKNIQYF
CDR3 DNA: TGCGCCAGCAGCTCCGCACTAGCCAAAAACATTCAGTACTTC
D gene: NA
V gene: TRBV5-1
clone size: NA
J gene: TRBJ2-4
CDR3 length: 14

CDR3 protein: CSAGTGVDTIYF
CDR3 DNA: TGCAGCGCCGGGACAGGGGTGGACACCATATATTTT
D gene: TRBD1
V gene: TRBV29-1
clone size: many
J gene: TRBJ1-3
CDR3 length: 12

CDR3 protein: CASSRRTGAGADTQYF
CDR3 DNA: TGTGCCAGCAGCAGGCGGACAGGGGCAGGGGCAGATACGCAGTATTTT
D gene: TRBD1
V gene: TRBV11-1
clone size: many
J gene: TRBJ2-3
CDR3 length: 16

CDR3 protein: CASSSEPNSYEQYF
CDR3 DNA: TGTGCCAGCAGCTCTGAGCCCAATTCCTACGAGCAATACTTC
D gene: NA
V gene: TRBV5-6
clone size: NA
J gene: TRBJ2-7
CDR3 length: 14

CDR3 protein: CASTLRDTEAFF
CDR3 DNA: TGTGCCAGCACCCTAAGGGACACTGAAGCTTTCTTT
D gene: NA
V gene: TRBV12-3/TRBV12-4
clone size: many
J gene: TRBJ1-1
CDR3 length: 12